The clone carrying this T cell receptor (beta chain) was found a few times. The sample originates from a study of T-cell reconstitution after alpha-beta-depleted transplantation in children. Molecular barcoding with unique molecular identifiers was used for the TCRbeta library. MiXCR, applied by TCRdb to the PCR reads, yields one record per CDR3 protein. The repertoire includes some 300,000 distinct CDR3 sequences, 10% to 13% of them detected once, and 2% to 2.5% sits in the top ten. The germline V gene has CDR1 KGHSH and CDR2 LQKENI. The CDR3 contains 16 residues. The ends were cut back, 8 bases at V and 1 base at J, with 21 bases in the middle.

This rearrangement joins TRBV18 to TRBJ2-7, with D maybe TRBD2 (5 bases). The sequence was collected from a human donor who donated a stem cell graft to a child with acute lymphoblastic leukemia. The sequencing here drew on PBMCs from the stem cell graft donor, taken from the stem cell graft. The CDR3, as DNA: TGTGCCAGCACGAGCTCTGTGGGGAGCGTGTCCTACGAGCAGTACTTC. Protein sequence: CASTSSVGSVSYEQYF.